The rows below give T cell receptor beta chains drawn from one sample of a study of control samples from healthy donors and cancer patients. TCRdb's table, derived via immunoSEQ multiplex PCR, lists solely in-frame clones and lacks some. Of 150,000 to 200,000 clones in the sample, around nine tenths are singletons; the top ten hold roughly 1.5%. Sequencing input: blood. Source of these receptors: a man aged 30 to 45 in good health. Both conserved end residues are part of each CDR3. A D gene is named only where the DNA matches it firmly. Clone size is given for some rows only: seen once, a few or many times, or a class if the clone is expanded.

clone_size: -; j_call: TRBJ1-2; d_call: -; v_call: TRBV9; cdr3_nt: TGTGCCAGCAGCCTTACGGGGCGAAGACACTATGGCTACACCTTC; cdr3_aa: CASSLTGRRHYGYTF
clone_size: -; j_call: TRBJ2-5; d_call: -; v_call: TRBV7-9; cdr3_nt: TGTGCCAGCAGCTTCATCATCAGAGAAGAGACCCAGTACTTC; cdr3_aa: CASSFIIREETQYF
clone_size: once; j_call: TRBJ2-1; d_call: TRBD2; v_call: TRBV7-9; cdr3_nt: TGTGCCAGCAGCCCGGGACTAGCGGGACCCTACAATGAGCAGTTCTTC; cdr3_aa: CASSPGLAGPYNEQFF
clone_size: -; j_call: TRBJ1-6; d_call: -; v_call: TRBV2; cdr3_nt: TGTGCCAGCAGAGGACAGCCCCATTCACCCCTCCACTTT; cdr3_aa: CASRGQPHSPLHF
clone_size: -; j_call: TRBJ2-2; d_call: -; v_call: TRBV5-1; cdr3_nt: TGCGCCAGCAGCGCACAGGGTATTGACACCGGGGAGCTGTTTTTT; cdr3_aa: CASSAQGIDTGELFF
clone_size: -; j_call: TRBJ1-1; d_call: -; v_call: TRBV5-4; cdr3_nt: TGTGCCCATAGGAGCGGGGGGGCTCTAACTGAAGCTTTCTTT; cdr3_aa: CAHRSGGALTEAFF
clone_size: -; j_call: TRBJ1-1; d_call: -; v_call: TRBV9; cdr3_nt: TGTGCCAGCAGCGGCCCCGGGGGTGCTGAAGCTTTCTTT; cdr3_aa: CASSGPGGAEAFF
clone_size: -; j_call: TRBJ2-2; d_call: -; v_call: TRBV5-1; cdr3_nt: TGCGCCAGCCACTTATCGGGAACCGGGGAGCTGTTTTTT; cdr3_aa: CASHLSGTGELFF
clone_size: -; j_call: TRBJ2-1; d_call: TRBD1; v_call: TRBV4-1; cdr3_nt: TGCGCCAGCAGCCACCCTCGCTTGGGACAGGGTGGCAATGAGCAGTTCTTC; cdr3_aa: CASSHPRLGQGGNEQFF
clone_size: -; j_call: TRBJ2-1; d_call: TRBD2; v_call: TRBV9; cdr3_nt: TGTGCCAGCAGCCTAAGGACTAGCGGGAACAATGAGCAGTTCTTC; cdr3_aa: CASSLRTSGNNEQFF
clone_size: -; j_call: TRBJ2-7; d_call: -; v_call: TRBV3-1/TRBV3-2; cdr3_nt: TGTGCCAGCAGCGGGGGGGCGGGCGAGCAGTACTTC; cdr3_aa: CASSGGAGEQYF
clone_size: -; j_call: TRBJ1-6; d_call: -; v_call: TRBV15; cdr3_nt: TGTGCCACCAGCAGAGAACGGTATAATTCACCCCTCCACTTT; cdr3_aa: CATSRERYNSPLHF
clone_size: -; j_call: TRBJ2-1; d_call: -; v_call: TRBV5-1; cdr3_nt: TGCGCCAGCAGCTTCAGAAATGAGCAGTTCTTC; cdr3_aa: CASSFRNEQFF
clone_size: -; j_call: TRBJ2-5; d_call: TRBD1; v_call: TRBV5-1; cdr3_nt: TGCGCCAGCAGAGTTCAGGGGGTCCAAGAGACCCAGTACTTC; cdr3_aa: CASRVQGVQETQYF
clone_size: few; j_call: TRBJ1-3; d_call: -; v_call: TRBV12-5; cdr3_nt: TGTGCTAGTGGCTCCCCCAGGGTCTCTGGAAACACCATATATTTT; cdr3_aa: CASGSPRVSGNTIYF
clone_size: -; j_call: TRBJ2-2; d_call: TRBD2; v_call: TRBV2; cdr3_nt: TGTGCCAGCAGCGACTCTAGCGGGGGAACCGGGGAGCTGTTTTTT; cdr3_aa: CASSDSSGGTGELFF
clone_size: once; j_call: TRBJ1-1; d_call: -; v_call: TRBV19; cdr3_nt: TGTGCCAGTAGTATAATGCCCAACACTGAAGCTTTCTTT; cdr3_aa: CASSIMPNTEAFF
clone_size: -; j_call: TRBJ1-1; d_call: TRBD1; v_call: TRBV5-6; cdr3_nt: TGTGCCAGCAGCTTGGCCGGACAGGGGAACACTGAAGCTTTCTTT; cdr3_aa: CASSLAGQGNTEAFF
clone_size: -; j_call: TRBJ2-3; d_call: -; v_call: TRBV5-1; cdr3_nt: TGCGCCAGCAGCTTTGCGGGGCTAAACGGGGATACGCAGTATTTT; cdr3_aa: CASSFAGLNGDTQYF
clone_size: once; j_call: TRBJ2-3; d_call: -; v_call: TRBV14; cdr3_nt: TGTGCCAGCAGCCGGCGACAGGGCACAGATACGCAGTATTTT; cdr3_aa: CASSRRQGTDTQYF
clone_size: once; j_call: TRBJ2-1; d_call: -; v_call: TRBV11-2; cdr3_nt: TGTGCCAGCAGCTTAGTCCAGAGCGGGCGTTCCTACAATGAGCAGTTCTTC; cdr3_aa: CASSLVQSGRSYNEQFF
clone_size: -; j_call: TRBJ2-4; d_call: -; v_call: TRBV10-2; cdr3_nt: TGCGCCAGCAGAGCAGGGAGTGTCGAAAACATTCAGTACTTC; cdr3_aa: CASRAGSVENIQYF
clone_size: -; j_call: TRBJ1-6; d_call: -; v_call: TRBV10-3; cdr3_nt: TGTGCCATCAAAGACCCCAATTCACCCCTCCACTTT; cdr3_aa: CAIKDPNSPLHF
clone_size: -; j_call: TRBJ2-1; d_call: TRBD2; v_call: TRBV9; cdr3_nt: TGTGCCAGCAGAAGAGGGGCTAGCGGGAGCTCGAATGAGCAGTTCTTC; cdr3_aa: CASRRGASGSSNEQFF